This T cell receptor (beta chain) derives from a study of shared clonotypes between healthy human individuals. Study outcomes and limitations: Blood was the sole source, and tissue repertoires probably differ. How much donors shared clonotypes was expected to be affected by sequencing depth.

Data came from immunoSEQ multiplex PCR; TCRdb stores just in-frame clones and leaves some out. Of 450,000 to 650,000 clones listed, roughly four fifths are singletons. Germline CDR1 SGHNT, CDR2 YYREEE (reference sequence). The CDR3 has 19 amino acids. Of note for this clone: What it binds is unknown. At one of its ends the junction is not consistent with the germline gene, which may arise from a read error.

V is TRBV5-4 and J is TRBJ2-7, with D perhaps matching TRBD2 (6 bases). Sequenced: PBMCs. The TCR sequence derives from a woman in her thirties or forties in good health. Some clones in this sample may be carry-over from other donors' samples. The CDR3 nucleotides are TGTGCCAGCAGTTTAGTAGGGGCGGGAAGATCCCGTGGAGTCTACAAGCAGTACTTC. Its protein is CASSLVGAGRSRGVYKQYF. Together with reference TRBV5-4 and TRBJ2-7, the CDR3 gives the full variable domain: ETGVTQSPTHLIKTRGQQVTLRCSSQSGHNTVSWYQQALGQGPQFIFQYYREEENGRGNFPPRFSGLQFPNYSSELNVNALELDDSALYLCASSLVGAGRSRGVYKQYFGPGTRLTVT.